This T cell receptor beta chain was documented in a study of CD8 T cells in Susac syndrome (dated by TCRdb to the late 2010s). Notes on the research overall: Whether CD8+ T cell activation and differentiation in Susac syndrome was antigen driven was tested using repertoire sequencing.

High-throughput TCR beta sequencing profiled peripheral blood CD8+ and CD4+ T cells from healthy donors, Susac syndrome patients and multiple sclerosis patients. Healthy donors were included as age- and sex-matched controls. Bulk CD8+ and CD4+ T cells were purified by magnetic negative isolation, while CD8+ TEMRA cells were enriched using FACS. Blood was collected in EDTA tubes and processed within 24 hours, with PBMCs isolated through density gradient centrifugation. PBMCs intended for TCR sequencing were cryopreserved in liquid nitrogen and were subsequently thawed in a 37 degrees C water bath. A purity of at least 90% was achieved for sorted or isolated CD4+, CD8+ and CD8+ TEMRA cells. Looking up the germline V gene yields CDR1 SQVTM and CDR2 ANQGSEA. Trimming leaves V shorter by 6 bases and J shorter by 1 base, with the junction holding 12 bases beyond the gene matches. Including cysteine and phenylalanine, the CDR3 has 16 amino acids. Only the CDR3 region is kept as DNA, spanning 48 bases read in frame from base 1.

Study-level results and caveats: The study acknowledged that relatively few individuals were included in the TCR sequencing and HLA analysis.

Points on this clonotype: Its recognized antigen is unknown. No base-level quality is on record; no much larger clone is a single base apart.

RNA was extracted using the RNeasy kit, and roughly 0.5 to 1 ug of the RNA was reverse transcribed with random hexamers. The immunoSEQ multiplex PCR assay, which covers 54 Vbeta and 13 Jbeta segments, was used to amplify TCR beta CDR3 regions. PCR amplification bias was corrected by using a synthetic template baseline for primer optimization and computational correction. From the authors' description of their analysis: Reads were assigned to V, D and J genes according to IMGT and analyzed in immunoSEQ Analyzer, with only productive sequences retained. Clonality was calculated as one minus the Shannon entropy normalized by log2 of the number of productive unique sequences. For each patient and control, public and private clones were evaluated within the 100 most prevalent clones. Clones were defined as Susac-specific when absent from the healthy and MS cohorts, from about 1,100 published viral clones and from other ImmuneACCESS disease sequences. TCRdb reworked the public reads: Q25 trimming with fastp, MiXCR clone assembly, productive beta chains retained. One record per CDR3 amino acid sequence lists the most common genes and DNA. TCRdb's processing, not the study's, gives the V and J calls here. Within this sample are about 130,000 distinct CDR3 sequences, with about 94% of them counted one time only. Roughly 0.091% of the sample is held by the ten biggest clonotypes.

This chain is built from TRBV29-1 and TRBJ2-5; the central 9 bases match TRBD1. This TCR was sampled from a human donor in good health. The sequencing input was CD4+ T cells from PBMCs. The CDR3 protein is CSVALGTGGPQETQYF. The bases are TGCAGCGTCGCTTTGGGAACAGGGGGCCCCCAAGAGACCCAGTACTTC.